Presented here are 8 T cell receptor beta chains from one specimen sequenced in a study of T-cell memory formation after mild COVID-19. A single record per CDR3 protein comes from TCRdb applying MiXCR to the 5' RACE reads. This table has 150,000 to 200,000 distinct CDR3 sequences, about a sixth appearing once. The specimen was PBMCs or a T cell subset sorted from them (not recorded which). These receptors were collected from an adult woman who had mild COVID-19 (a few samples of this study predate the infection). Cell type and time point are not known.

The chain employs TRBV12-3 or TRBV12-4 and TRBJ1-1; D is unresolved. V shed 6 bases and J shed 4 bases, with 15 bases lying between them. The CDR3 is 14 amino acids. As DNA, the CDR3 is TGTGCCAGCAGAACGGACTCCTATTCCACTGAAGCTTTCTTT. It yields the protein CASRTDSYSTEAFF.

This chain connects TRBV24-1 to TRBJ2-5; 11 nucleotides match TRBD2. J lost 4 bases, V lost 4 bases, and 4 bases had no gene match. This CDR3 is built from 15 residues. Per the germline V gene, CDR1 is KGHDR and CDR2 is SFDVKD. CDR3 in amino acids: CATSDPSGGRETQYF. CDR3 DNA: TGTGCCACCAGTGACCCTAGCGGGGGGCGAGAGACCCAGTACTTC.

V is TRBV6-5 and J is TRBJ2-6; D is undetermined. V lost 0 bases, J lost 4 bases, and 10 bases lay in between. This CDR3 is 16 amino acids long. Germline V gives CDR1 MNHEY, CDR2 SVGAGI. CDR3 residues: CASSYSFRSGANVLTF. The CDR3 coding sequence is TGTGCCAGCAGTTACTCGTTCAGGTCCGGGGCCAACGTCCTGACTTTC.

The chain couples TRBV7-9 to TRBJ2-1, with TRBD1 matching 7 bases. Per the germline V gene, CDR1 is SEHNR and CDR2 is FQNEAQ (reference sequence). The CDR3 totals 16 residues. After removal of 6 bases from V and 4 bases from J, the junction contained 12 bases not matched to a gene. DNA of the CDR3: TGTGCCAGCAGTAGCGCCTCGGGACAGACATACAATGAGCAGTTCTTC. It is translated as CASSSASGQTYNEQFF.

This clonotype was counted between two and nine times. Here the CDR3 DNA reads TGTGCCAGCAGCATGTCCGGGTTGCACACCGGGGAGCTGTTTTTT. Translating it yields CASSMSGLHTGELFF. The V and J genes are TRBV7-3 and TRBJ2-2; D remains ambiguous. Germline lookup yields CDR1 SGHTA and CDR2 FQGTGA. The CDR3 is 15 amino acids. V was cut by 5 bases and J by 3 bases, with 13 bases left in between.

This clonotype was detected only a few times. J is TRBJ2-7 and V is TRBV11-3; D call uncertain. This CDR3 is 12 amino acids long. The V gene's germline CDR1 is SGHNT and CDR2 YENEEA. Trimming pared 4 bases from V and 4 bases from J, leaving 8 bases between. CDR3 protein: CASSSLRYEQYF. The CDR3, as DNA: TGTGCCAGCAGCTCATTAAGGTACGAGCAGTACTTC.

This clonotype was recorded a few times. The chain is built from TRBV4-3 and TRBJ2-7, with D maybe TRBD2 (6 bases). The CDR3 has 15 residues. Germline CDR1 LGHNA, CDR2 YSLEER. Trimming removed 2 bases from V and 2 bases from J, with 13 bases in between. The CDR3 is CASSQYRGETYEQYF. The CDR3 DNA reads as TGCGCCAGCAGCCAATATCGCGGGGAAACCTACGAGCAGTACTTC.

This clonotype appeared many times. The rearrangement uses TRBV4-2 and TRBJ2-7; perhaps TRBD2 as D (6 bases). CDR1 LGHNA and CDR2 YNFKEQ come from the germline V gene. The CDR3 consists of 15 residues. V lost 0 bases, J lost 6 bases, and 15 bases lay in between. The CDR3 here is CASSQDITLAGEQYF. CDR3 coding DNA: TGTGCCAGCAGCCAAGATATTACACTAGCAGGCGAGCAGTACTTC.